This TCR beta chain came from a study of cytomegalovirus exposure and HLA in healthy donors. The PCR used 60 Vbeta and 13 Jbeta primers. Assay: immunoSEQ multiplex PCR; the TCRdb copy retains only in-frame clones and omits some. The repertoire holds approximately 190,000 clones, with approximately 78% as singletons. A word on this clone: Its target is unknown.

The CDR3 loop spans 14 amino acids. Germline V CDR1 and CDR2: MDHEN, SYDVKM. The V end lost 7 bases, the J end lost 0 bases, and 9 bases lay between the germline ends. Study findings and constraints: TRBV6-2, TRBV6-3 and some other V segments were unresolvable in 87-base-pair reads. Clonal expansion, a later analysis showed, was greater in HLA-associated TCR beta chains than in equally common others.

Samples came from healthy bone marrow donors. The clonotype comes from a young woman in good health and CMV-seronegative. Specimen: PBMCs. This chain joins TRBV28 and TRBJ2-2; D ambiguous. The CDR3 loop reads CASMSVSNTGELFF. As DNA, the CDR3 is TGTGCCAGCATGTCCGTCTCGAACACCGGGGAGCTGTTTTTT.